The T cell receptor beta chain described here comes from a study of blood T cell repertoires in COVID-19. A note on this clone: Relative to the germline gene, one junction end is altered; a read error may explain this.

Germline CDR1 reads MNHEY; CDR2 reads SVGAGI. This CDR3 is built from 10 residues. Profiling relied on immunoSEQ multiplex PCR, and the TCRdb table lists in-frame clones only, not all of them. The sample yields approximately 440,000 clones, roughly 87% seen once. The chain has TRBV6-5 and TRBJ2-7, with a tentative D call TRBD1 (6 bases). This clonotype was sampled from a woman in her late teens or twenties who had recovered from COVID-19. Sequencing used PBMCs or T cells enriched from blood (not recorded which). The CDR3 nucleotides read TGTGCCAGCAGTTACAGGACAGACTCCTTC. This translates into CASSYRTDSF.